The clone carrying this T cell receptor (beta chain) was seen once. What it recognizes is unknown. At one of its ends the junction is not consistent with the germline gene, which may arise from a read error. The V gene's germline CDR1 is LGHNA and CDR2 YSLEER. The CDR3 runs to 16 residues. The data originate from a study of blood T cells in healthy people across ages. Each donor gave roughly 9.2 milliliters of peripheral blood. Study results and limitations: Per million T cells, the diversity of TCR beta decreased roughly linearly as age advanced. It was not possible, with unsorted PBMCs, to conclusively compare naive and antigen-experienced cells.

A J-beta primer mix and a sample-barcoded 5' primer were used in a second PCR of roughly 7 to 12 cycles. TCRdb re-called the 5' RACE reads with MiXCR, one entry per CDR3 protein. The sample shows 980,000 or so distinct CDR3 sequences, around 48% of them seen only once. This TCR was recovered from a man aged 30-40 years in good health. This chain joins TRBV4-3 and TRBJ2-1; 15 bases match TRBD2. Specimen: blood. The CDR3 DNA follows: TGCGCCAGCAGCCAGGGACTAGCGGGGGGTTACACTGAGCAGTTCTTC. Translated, it gives CASSQGLAGGYTEQFF.